These 11 T cell receptor beta chains were all obtained from the same sample, sequenced in a study of spatial heterogeneity in lung cancer. TCRdb recomputed calls from the 5' RACE reads with MiXCR, one row per CDR3 protein. The repertoire consists of under 40,000 distinct CDR3 sequences, with roughly 5.2% occurring once and the leading ten covering 25%. This sample's time point: sample taken at primary tumor resection. This material consisted of PBMCs, taken at surgery. The source is a female donor with early-stage non-small cell lung cancer.

This clonotype was seen ten or more times. The chain is built from TRBV20-1 and TRBJ1-2; TRBD1 agrees at 8 bases. This CDR3 spans 14 amino acids. In germline, CDR1 is DFQATT, CDR2 SNEGSKA (reference sequence). The junction had 7 bases not matched to a gene; V was cut back by 4 bases and J by 3 bases. The CDR3 sequence is CSAKITDRDYGYTF. The DNA for the CDR3 is TGCAGTGCTAAAATTACGGACAGGGACTATGGCTACACCTTC.

Ten or more counts support this clonotype. The chain combines TRBV5-8 with TRBJ1-4, with 7 bases lining up with TRBD1. CDR1 SGHTS and CDR2 YDEGEE come from the germline V gene. The ends lost 4 bases at V and 0 bases at J; junction bases unmatched: 6. This CDR3 has 16 residues. In nucleotides, the CDR3 is TGTGCCAGCAGCCCAAGAGGGACAGCAACTAATGAAAAACTGTTTTTT. It codes for CASSPRGTATNEKLFF.

This clonotype was seen a handful of times. V gene TRBV12-3 or TRBV12-4 combines with J gene TRBJ2-7; D uncertain. Between the trimmed V and J ends, which lost 3 bases and 2 bases, there was a span of 8 bases. The CDR3 runs 13 residues. The CDR3 DNA sequence: TGTGCCAGCAGTTTCTCGCTTACCTACGAGCAGTACTTC. This translates into CASSFSLTYEQYF.

In its sample, this clonotype was seen many times. The V gene is TRBV9, the J gene TRBJ2-3; tentatively, D is TRBD1 (5 bases). Trimming removed 0 bases from V and 0 bases from J, with 17 bases in between. CDR3 length: 18 amino acids. Germline V gene lookup returns CDR1 SGDLS and CDR2 YYNGEE. The CDR3 nucleotides are TGTGCCAGCAGCGTAGTCGCTTGGGGCCGCACTAGCACAGATACGCAGTATTTT. As protein: CASSVVAWGRTSTDTQYF. The whole variable domain, remainder taken from reference TRBV9 and TRBJ2-3, is DSGVTQTPKHLITATGQRVTLRCSPRSGDLSVYWYQQSLDQGLQFLIQYYNGEERAKGNILERFSAQQFPDLHSELNLSSLELGDSALYFCASSVVAWGRTSTDTQYFGPGTRLTVL.

As for this clonotype: Possible read error: a much larger clone is one base away. The chain joins TRBV2 to TRBJ1-6; D gene uncertain. Trimming shortened V by 7 bases and J by 7 bases, and 14 bases separated the two germline ends. Germline V gene lookup returns CDR1 SNHLY and CDR2 FYNNEI. The CDR3 consists of 14 residues. The DNA of the CDR3 is TGTGCCAGCACCGGGAGCGGCGGGAATTCACCCCTCCACTTT. It encodes CASTGSGGNSPLHF.

This clonotype occurred many times. This sequence joins TRBV5-1 and TRBJ1-5; D unclear. The V gene's germline CDR1 is SGHRS and CDR2 YFSETQ. V lost 0 bases, J lost 1 base, and 8 bases lay in between. The CDR3 has 15 residues. The CDR3 loop reads CASSLGDSSNQPQHF. The CDR3 nucleotides read TGCGCCAGCAGCTTGGGGGATTCAAGCAATCAGCCCCAGCATTTT.

This clonotype came up many times. The rearrangement joins TRBV6-2 or TRBV6-3 to TRBJ2-7; a possible D gene is TRBD1 (6 bases). Trimming removed 2 bases from V and 3 bases from J, with 14 bases in between. The CDR3 sequence is 15 residues long. Germline values: CDR1 MNHEY, CDR2 SVGEGT. The CDR3 DNA reads TGTGCCAGCAGTTACCCAGCTAGGGGGATCTACGAGCAGTACTTC. This sequence encodes CASSYPARGIYEQYF.

This clonotype was counted only a few times. This rearrangement joins TRBV5-1 to TRBJ1-2, with TRBD1 as a possible D gene (5 bases). CDR1 and CDR2 from the germline V gene are SGHRS and YFSETQ. This CDR3 comprises 15 residues. Trimming removed 4 bases from V and 6 bases from J, with 19 bases in between. The DNA for the CDR3 is TGCGCCAGCAGCCCCGGCCTGTCAGGGCCACATGGCTACACCTTC. As protein: CASSPGLSGPHGYTF.

The chain joins TRBV12-5 to TRBJ1-4, with TRBD1 matching 8 bases. Germline V CDR1 and CDR2: LGHNT, FRNRAP. The CDR3 is made up of 12 amino acids. V was pared by 6 bases and J by 12 bases, with 6 bases of the junction left unmatched. This CDR3 reads CASGGDRMELFF. The CDR3 DNA reads TGTGCTAGTGGGGGGGACAGGATGGAACTGTTTTTT.

Ten or more counts support this clonotype. The chain employs TRBV4-1 and TRBJ2-6; D remains ambiguous. The CDR3 length is 18 residues. Trimming left V 2 bases short and J 0 bases short, with 14 bases between. CDR1 MGHRA and CDR2 YSYEKL come from the germline V gene. DNA of the CDR3: TGCGCCAGCAGCCAATTGGATATGGGTTTCTCTGGGGCCAACGTCCTGACTTTC. Translated: CASSQLDMGFSGANVLTF.

This clonotype was seen ten or more times. The V and J genes are TRBV29-1 and TRBJ1-2, with D tentatively TRBD1 (5 bases). Germline assignment: CDR1 SQVTM and CDR2 ANQGSEA. The V and J ends lost 5 bases and 6 bases respectively, with 16 bases between them. This CDR3 has 13 amino acids. The CDR3 sequence is CSVQRSAGHGYTF. For the CDR3, the DNA is TGCAGCGTTCAAAGGTCGGCAGGGCATGGCTACACCTTC.